The 25 T cell receptor beta chains below all came from one sample that was sequenced in a study of blood T cell repertoires in COVID-19. Some clones are missing from TCRdb's copy, which holds only in-frame ones; the method was immunoSEQ multiplex PCR. The sample records some 150,000 clones, 85% to 90% being singletons. The sample comprised peripheral blood. The receptors here all came from a woman in her fifties or sixties with active COVID-19.

V usage is TRBV11-1 and J usage is TRBJ2-2; unclear D gene. The CDR3 is made up of 14 amino acids. Trimming took 5 bases from V and 4 from J, leaving 11 bases between them. Per the germline V gene, CDR1 is SGHAT and CDR2 is FQDESV (reference sequence). CDR3 sequence: CASSQYRGTGELFF. The CDR3 nucleotides are TGTGCCAGCAGCCAGTATCGTGGCACCGGGGAGCTGTTTTTT. Full variable domain (missing parts from reference TRBV11-1 and TRBJ2-2): EAEVAQSPRYKITEKSQAVAFWCDPISGHATLYWYRQILGQGPELLVQFQDESVVDDSQLPKDRFSAERLKGVDSTLKIQPAELGDSAMYLCASSQYRGTGELFFGEGSRLTVL.

In nucleotides, the CDR3 is TGTGCCAGTAGGACTAGTTACACCGGGGAGCTGTTTTTT. Translated, it gives CASRTSYTGELFF. V is TRBV19 and J is TRBJ2-2; D possibly corresponds to TRBD2 (6 bases). The CDR3 extends over 13 amino acids. Per germline, CDR1 LNHDA and CDR2 SQIVND (reference sequence). Trimming left V 6 bases short and J 3 bases short, with 8 bases between.

This chain links TRBV7-9 with TRBJ1-2; D remains unclear. Germline V gives CDR1 SEHNR, CDR2 FQNEAQ (reference sequence). Trimming pared 1 base from V and 7 bases from J, leaving 13 bases between. CDR3 length: 14 amino acids. CDR3 amino acids: CASSLVTVQGGYTF. Written as DNA, the CDR3 is TGTGCCAGCAGCTTAGTCACAGTTCAAGGTGGCTACACCTTC.

The chain recombines TRBV11-2 with TRBJ2-1; 8 bases are a match to TRBD2. The germline gives CDR1 SGHAT, CDR2 FQNNGV. Trimming took 5 bases from V and 4 from J; bases not matched to a gene: 13. The CDR3 has 17 amino acids. As DNA, the CDR3 is TGTGCCAGCAGCCAAACGGGCGGGAGGCTGGGGTACAATGAGCAGTTCTTC. This codes for CASSQTGGRLGYNEQFF.

The CDR3 protein is CASSFPAGGETQYF. In nucleotides, the CDR3 is TGTGCCAGCAGCTTCCCAGCGGGAGGTGAGACCCAGTACTTC. The chain has TRBV7-2 and TRBJ2-5, with 9 nucleotides matching TRBD2. The V and J ends lost 3 bases and 5 bases, in that order; junction bases with no gene match: 4. Germline V lookup: CDR1 SGHTA, CDR2 FQGNSA. The CDR3 sequence is 14 residues long.

The chain uses TRBV10-3 and TRBJ1-1; D might be TRBD1 (5 bases). Looked up from germline, CDR1 is ENHRY and CDR2 is SYGVKD. This CDR3 comprises 11 residues. The germline V and J ends were trimmed by 6 bases and 4 bases, with 6 bases remaining between them. DNA of the CDR3: TGTGCCATCAGGGGGCTCACTGAAGCTTTCTTT. Translation gives CAIRGLTEAFF.

This rearrangement joins TRBV7-2 to TRBJ2-7, with D perhaps matching TRBD1 (5 bases). Germline values: CDR1 SGHTA, CDR2 FQGNSA. CDR3 size: 15 residues. Trimming took off 0 bases at V and 7 bases at J, with 16 bases between the two ends. The CDR3 reads CASSLAIQGGSEQYF. The CDR3 DNA follows: TGTGCCAGCAGCTTAGCAATTCAGGGTGGCTCGGAGCAGTACTTC.

The chain carries TRBV28 and TRBJ2-1; the match to TRBD1 covers 10 bases. The germline V gene encodes CDR1 MDHEN and CDR2 SYDVKM. Losses at the gene ends were 3 bases for V and 5 bases for J; bases not matched to a gene: 4. This CDR3 comprises 15 residues. As DNA, the CDR3 is TGTGCCAGCAGTTTTCCCGGGACAGGGGACAATGAGCAGTTCTTC. As protein: CASSFPGTGDNEQFF.

The chain has TRBV25-1 and TRBJ2-5, with D possibly TRBD1 on 5 matching bases. Per germline, CDR1 MGHDK and CDR2 SYGVNS. The CDR3 sequence is 13 residues long. Trimming pared 2 bases from V and 4 bases from J, leaving 8 bases between. The CDR3 region is CASSEDSPETQYF. The CDR3 nucleotides read TGTGCCAGCAGTGAAGACAGCCCAGAGACCCAGTACTTC.

This chain uses TRBV6-5 with TRBJ1-5; 7 nucleotides match TRBD1. In germline, CDR1 is MNHEY, CDR2 SVGAGI. This CDR3 is 15 amino acids long. Germline trimming cut 5 bases from V and 0 bases from J; bases unmatched to any gene: 4. The CDR3 region is CASSRDRASNQPQHF. CDR3 sequence (DNA): TGTGCCAGCAGTCGCGACAGGGCTAGCAATCAGCCCCAGCATTTT.

The rearrangement links TRBV7-2 to TRBJ2-6; D possibly corresponds to TRBD1 (5 bases). Germline V gene lookup returns CDR1 SGHTA and CDR2 FQGNSA. CDR3 length: 18 residues. The V end lost 2 bases, the J end lost 0 bases, and 14 bases lay between the germline ends. The CDR3 region is CASSLRRGFSSGANVLTF. In nucleotides, the CDR3 is TGTGCCAGCAGCTTAAGAAGGGGCTTCAGCTCTGGGGCCAACGTCCTGACTTTC.

V usage is TRBV28 and J usage is TRBJ1-1; 7 bases line up with TRBD1. Germline V gene lookup returns CDR1 MDHEN and CDR2 SYDVKM. With 8 bases clipped from V and 1 base from J, the junction kept 4 bases outside the gene matches. The CDR3 is 13 amino acids. The CDR3 DNA follows: TGTGCCAGCGCTAGGGGGCCGAACACTGAAGCTTTCTTT. It codes for CASARGPNTEAFF. Looking up the rest from reference TRBV28 and TRBJ1-1 gives the full variable domain: DVKVTQSSRYLVKRTGEKVFLECVQDMDHENMFWYRQDPGLGLRLIYFSYDVKMKEKGDIPEGYSVSREKKERFSLILESASTNQTSMYLCASARGPNTEAFFGQGTRLTVV.

The J gene is TRBJ2-1, the V gene TRBV29-1, with D perhaps TRBD1 (6 bases). CDR1 is SQVTM, CDR2 ANQGSEA, per germline. Trimming stripped 7 bases from V and 9 bases from J, with 22 bases between. CDR3 length: 14 residues. The CDR3 spells CSGTQGVQSSEQFF. In DNA, the CDR3 is TGCAGCGGCACACAGGGAGTGCAATCAAGTGAGCAGTTCTTC.

This sequence joins TRBV5-1 and TRBJ1-2, with D maybe TRBD1 (6 bases). The CDR3 covers 14 residues. Germline assignment: CDR1 SGHRS and CDR2 YFSETQ. Trimming pared 0 bases from V and 5 bases from J, leaving 11 bases between. CDR3 protein: CASSLGGGPYGYTF. For the CDR3, the DNA is TGCGCCAGCAGCTTGGGCGGGGGCCCGTATGGCTACACCTTC.

V is TRBV7-9 and J is TRBJ2-5; D is uncertain. The CDR3 has 12 amino acids. V was clipped by 5 bases and J by 3 bases, with 7 bases between them. CDR1 is SEHNR and CDR2 is FQNEAQ in the germline V gene (reference sequence). This CDR3 reads CASSRGKETQYF. The DNA of the CDR3 is TGTGCCAGCAGCCGAGGCAAAGAGACCCAGTACTTC.

This chain links TRBV24-1 with TRBJ2-7, with D hard to call. Germline V gives CDR1 KGHDR, CDR2 SFDVKD. CDR3 length: 14 residues. The germline V and J ends were trimmed by 1 base and 4 bases, with 10 bases remaining between them. CDR3 in DNA: TGTGCCACCAGTGATTTTACACGTCCTTACGAGCAGTACTTC. Encoded protein: CATSDFTRPYEQYF.

Of note for this clone: At one end the junction does not follow the germline gene, possibly because of a read error. The gene calls are TRBV28 and TRBJ2-2; possibly TRBD1 for D (5 bases). Germline lookup yields CDR1 MDHEN and CDR2 SYDVKM. The CDR3 length is 14 residues. The CDR3 here is CAGSITGNTGELFF. DNA of the CDR3: TGTGCCGGCAGTATCACAGGGAACACCGGGGAGCTGTTTTTT.

The V gene is TRBV28, the J gene TRBJ1-5; 7 positions agree with TRBD1. The CDR3 is 15 residues long. Per the germline V gene, CDR1 is MDHEN and CDR2 is SYDVKM. V dropped 4 bases and J dropped 1; count of bases not matched to a gene: 4. The DNA for the CDR3 is TGTGCCAGCAGTTCCCGACAGGGCAGCAATCAGCCCCAGCATTTT. This encodes CASSSRQGSNQPQHF.

This clone appeared a few times. At one end the junction does not follow the germline gene, possibly because of a read error. The chain is built from TRBV11-2 and TRBJ2-7; D is possibly TRBD1 (6 bases). There are 13 residues in the CDR3. Germline V gene data show CDR1 as SGHAT and CDR2 as FQNNGV. CDR3 DNA: TGTGCCAGCAGCCGCTCCGGGACACTACGTAGGGACTTC. It yields the protein CASSRSGTLRRDF.

This chain uses TRBV7-2 with TRBJ2-1, with 9 bases aligning to TRBD1. From germline, CDR1 is SGHTA and CDR2 FQGNSA. The CDR3 is made up of 16 amino acids. After removal of 5 bases from V and 7 bases from J, the junction contained 12 bases not matched to a gene. This chain's CDR3 is CASSMTGGGGPNEQFF. The CDR3, as DNA: TGTGCCAGCAGCATGACAGGGGGAGGTGGGCCTAATGAGCAGTTCTTC.

The rearrangement links TRBV5-6 to TRBJ2-3; D is ambiguous. V was shortened by 2 bases and J by 0 bases, with 10 bases between the two germline ends. The CDR3 sequence is 15 residues long. Germline loops: CDR1 SGHDT, CDR2 YYEEEE. In nucleotides, the CDR3 is TGTGCCAGCAGCTTCGTAGCAACTAGCACAGATACGCAGTATTTT. Its translation is CASSFVATSTDTQYF. Combining the CDR3 with reference TRBV5-6 and TRBJ2-3 gives the whole variable domain DAGVTQSPTHLIKTRGQQVTLRCSPKSGHDTVSWYQQALGQGPQFIFQYYEEEERQRGNFPDRFSGHQFPNYSSELNVNALLLGDSALYLCASSFVATSTDTQYFGPGTRLTVL.

The rearrangement links TRBV18 to TRBJ2-3; TRBD2 is a possible D gene (6 bases). Germline V gene lookup returns CDR1 KGHSH and CDR2 LQKENI. The CDR3 is 16 residues long. V lost 1 base, J lost 8 bases, and 19 bases lay in between. CDR3 bases: TGTGCCAGCTCACCACTCTTTGCGGGAAAACTGGGTACGCAGTATTTT. Translating it yields CASSPLFAGKLGTQYF.

The chain employs TRBV7-2 and TRBJ1-4; 9 bases line up with TRBD1. After removal of 4 bases from V and 2 bases from J, the junction contained 5 bases not matched to a gene. The germline V gene has CDR1 SGHTA and CDR2 FQGNSA. This CDR3 region has 16 residues. The CDR3 is CASSWDRVTTNEKLFF. As DNA, the CDR3 is TGTGCCAGCAGCTGGGACAGGGTGACGACTAATGAAAAACTGTTTTTT.

This clone was counted only a few times. The chain carries TRBV7-3 and TRBJ1-1, with no clear D. Trimming took 2 bases from V and 5 from J, leaving 9 bases between them. The CDR3 contains 13 residues. Germline V gives CDR1 SGHTA, CDR2 FQGTGA. The DNA of the CDR3 is TGTGCCAGCAGCTTACAGAGGAGGACTGAAGCTTTCTTT. This gives the protein CASSLQRRTEAFF.

A single count supports this clone. V and J are TRBV27 and TRBJ1-4, with D unclear. Trimming cost V 4 bases and J 0 bases, with 6 bases left between them. Germline CDR1 and CDR2: MNHEY and SMNVEV (reference sequence). CDR3 length equals 14 residues. The CDR3 DNA is TGTGCCAGCAGTTCGAGTTCAACTAATGAAAAACTGTTTTTT. It is translated as CASSSSSTNEKLFF. Full variable domain (rest looked up from reference TRBV27 and TRBJ1-4): EAQVTQNPRYLITVTGKKLTVTCSQNMNHEYMSWYRQDPGLGLRQIYYSMNVEVTDKGDVPEGYKVSRKEKRNFPLILESPSPNQTSLYFCASSSSSTNEKLFFGSGTQLSVL.